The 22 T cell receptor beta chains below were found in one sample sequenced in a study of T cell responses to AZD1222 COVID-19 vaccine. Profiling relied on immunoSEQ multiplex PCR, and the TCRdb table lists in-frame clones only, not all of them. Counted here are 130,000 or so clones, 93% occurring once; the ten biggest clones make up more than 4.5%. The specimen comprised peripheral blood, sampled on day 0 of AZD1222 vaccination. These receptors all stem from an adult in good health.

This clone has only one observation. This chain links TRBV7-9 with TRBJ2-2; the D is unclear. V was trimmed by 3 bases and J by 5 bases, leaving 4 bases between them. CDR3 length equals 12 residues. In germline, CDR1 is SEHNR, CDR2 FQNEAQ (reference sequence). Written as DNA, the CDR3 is TGTGCCAGCAGCTTCAGTACCGGGGAGCTGTTTTTT. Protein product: CASSFSTGELFF.

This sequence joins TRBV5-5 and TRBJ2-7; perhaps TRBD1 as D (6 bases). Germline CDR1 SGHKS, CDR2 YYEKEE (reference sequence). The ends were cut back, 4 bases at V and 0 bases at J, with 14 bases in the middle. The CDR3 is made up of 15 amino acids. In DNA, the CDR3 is TGTGCCAGCAGCCCTCGACAGGCTGCCTCCTACGAGCAGTACTTC. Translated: CASSPRQAASYEQYF.

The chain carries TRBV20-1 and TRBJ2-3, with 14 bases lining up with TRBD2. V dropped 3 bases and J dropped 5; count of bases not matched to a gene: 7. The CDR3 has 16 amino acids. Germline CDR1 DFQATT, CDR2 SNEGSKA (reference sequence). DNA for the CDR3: TGCAGTGCTAGTGGGGGACTAGCGGGGGCCGTAGATACGCAGTATTTT. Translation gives CSASGGLAGAVDTQYF.

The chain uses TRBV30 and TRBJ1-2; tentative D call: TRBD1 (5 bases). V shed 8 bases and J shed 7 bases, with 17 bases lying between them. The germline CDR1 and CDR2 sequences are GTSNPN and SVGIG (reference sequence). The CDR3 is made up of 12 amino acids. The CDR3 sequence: CAGWQGRAGYTF. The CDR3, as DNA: TGTGCCGGGTGGCAGGGCCGGGCTGGCTACACCTTC.

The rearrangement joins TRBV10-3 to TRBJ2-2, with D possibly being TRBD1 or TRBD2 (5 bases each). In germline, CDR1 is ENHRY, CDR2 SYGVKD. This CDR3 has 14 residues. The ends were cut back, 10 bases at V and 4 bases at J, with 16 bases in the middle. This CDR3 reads CASRDRKATGELFF. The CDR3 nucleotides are TGTGCCAGTCGGGACCGCAAGGCCACCGGGGAGCTGTTTTTT.

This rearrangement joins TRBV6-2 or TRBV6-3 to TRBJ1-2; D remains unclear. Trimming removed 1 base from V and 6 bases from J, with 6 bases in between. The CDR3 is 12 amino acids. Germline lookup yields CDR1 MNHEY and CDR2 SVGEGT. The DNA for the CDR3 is TGTGCCAGCAGTTACTACCTAAATGGCTACACCTTC. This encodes CASSYYLNGYTF.

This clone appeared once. Here the CDR3 DNA reads TGTGCCACCAGCAGAGATCCCGCCGGGGAGCTGTTTTTT. It is translated as CATSRDPAGELFF. The chain has TRBV15 and TRBJ2-2; D not resolved. V gave up 0 bases and J gave up 6 bases, with 5 bases separating them. CDR3 size: 13 residues. The germline CDR1 and CDR2 sequences are LNHNV and YYDKDF (reference sequence). The full variable domain, its missing parts supplied by reference TRBV15 and TRBJ2-2, is DAMVIQNPRYQVTQFGKPVTLSCSQTLNHNVMYWYQQKSSQAPKLLFHYYDKDFNNEADTPDNFQSRRPNTSFCFLDIRSPGLGDTAMYLCATSRDPAGELFFGEGSRLTVL.

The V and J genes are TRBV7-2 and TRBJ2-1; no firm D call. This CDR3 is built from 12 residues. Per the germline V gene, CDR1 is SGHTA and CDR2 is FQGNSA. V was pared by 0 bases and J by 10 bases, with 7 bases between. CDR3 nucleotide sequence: TGTGCCAGCAGCTTAGCGAGGCGAGAGCAGTTCTTC. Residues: CASSLARREQFF.

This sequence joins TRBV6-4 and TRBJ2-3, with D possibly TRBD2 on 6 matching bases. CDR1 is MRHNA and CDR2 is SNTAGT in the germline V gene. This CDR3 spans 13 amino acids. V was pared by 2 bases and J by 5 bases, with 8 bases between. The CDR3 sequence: CASSDQAGDTQYF. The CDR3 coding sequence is TGTGCCAGCAGTGACCAAGCGGGAGATACGCAGTATTTT.

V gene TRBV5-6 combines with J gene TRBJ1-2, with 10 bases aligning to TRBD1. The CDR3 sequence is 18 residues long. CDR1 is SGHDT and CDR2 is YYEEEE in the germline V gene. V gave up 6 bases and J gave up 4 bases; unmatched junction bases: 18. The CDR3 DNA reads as TGTGCCAGCACCAAAATGGGACAGGGGCCCCCGAGGGCCTATGGCTACACCTTC. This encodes CASTKMGQGPPRAYGYTF.

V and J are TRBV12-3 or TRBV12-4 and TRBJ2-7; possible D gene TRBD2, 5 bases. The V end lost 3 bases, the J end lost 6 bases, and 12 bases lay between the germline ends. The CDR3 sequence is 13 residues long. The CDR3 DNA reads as TGTGCCAGCAGTTTCTCGGGGTTTGTCGAGCAGTACTTC. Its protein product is CASSFSGFVEQYF.

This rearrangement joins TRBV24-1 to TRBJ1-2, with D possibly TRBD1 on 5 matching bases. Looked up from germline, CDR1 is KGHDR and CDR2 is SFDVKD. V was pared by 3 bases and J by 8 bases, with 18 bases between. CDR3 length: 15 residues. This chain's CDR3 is CATSDPQGGKEGYTF. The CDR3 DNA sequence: TGTGCCACCAGTGATCCCCAGGGAGGAAAGGAGGGCTACACCTTC.

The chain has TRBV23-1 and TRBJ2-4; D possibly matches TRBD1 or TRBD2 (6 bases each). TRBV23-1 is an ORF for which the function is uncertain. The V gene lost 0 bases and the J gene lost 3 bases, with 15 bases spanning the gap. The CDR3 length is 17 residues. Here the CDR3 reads CASSQSGWGAVKNIQYF. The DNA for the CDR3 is TGCGCCAGCAGTCAATCCGGGTGGGGGGCAGTCAAAAACATTCAGTACTTC.

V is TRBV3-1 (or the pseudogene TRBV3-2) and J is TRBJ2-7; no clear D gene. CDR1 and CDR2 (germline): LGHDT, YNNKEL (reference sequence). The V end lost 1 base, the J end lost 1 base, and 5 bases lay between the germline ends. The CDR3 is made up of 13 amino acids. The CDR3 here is CASSQGVSYEQYF. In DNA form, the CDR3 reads TGTGCCAGCAGCCAAGGGGTATCCTACGAGCAGTACTTC.

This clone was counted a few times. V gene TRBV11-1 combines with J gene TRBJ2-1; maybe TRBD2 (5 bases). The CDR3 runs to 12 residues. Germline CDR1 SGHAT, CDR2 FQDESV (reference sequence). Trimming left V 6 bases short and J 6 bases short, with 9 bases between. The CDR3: CASSPDSNEQFF. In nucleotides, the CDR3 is TGTGCCAGCAGTCCGGACTCCAATGAGCAGTTCTTC.

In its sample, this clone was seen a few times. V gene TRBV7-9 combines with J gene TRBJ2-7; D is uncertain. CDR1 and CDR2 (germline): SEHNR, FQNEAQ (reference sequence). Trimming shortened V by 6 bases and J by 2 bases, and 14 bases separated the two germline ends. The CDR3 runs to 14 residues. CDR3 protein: CASRRGDNTYEQYF. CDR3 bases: TGTGCCAGCAGACGTGGAGATAATACCTACGAGCAGTACTTC.

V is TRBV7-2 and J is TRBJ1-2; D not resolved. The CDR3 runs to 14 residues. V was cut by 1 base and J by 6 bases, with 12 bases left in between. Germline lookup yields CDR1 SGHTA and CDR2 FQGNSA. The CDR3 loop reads CASSLETGRHGYTF. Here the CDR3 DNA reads TGTGCCAGCAGCTTAGAAACGGGTCGTCATGGCTACACCTTC.

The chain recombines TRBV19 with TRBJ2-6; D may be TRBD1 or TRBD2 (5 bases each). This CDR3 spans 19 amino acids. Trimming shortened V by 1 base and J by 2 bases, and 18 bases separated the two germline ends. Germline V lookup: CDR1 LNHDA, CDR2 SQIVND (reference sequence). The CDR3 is CASSIAGQNMGAGANVLTF. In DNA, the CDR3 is TGTGCCAGTAGTATAGCCGGCCAGAATATGGGGGCTGGGGCCAACGTCCTGACTTTC.

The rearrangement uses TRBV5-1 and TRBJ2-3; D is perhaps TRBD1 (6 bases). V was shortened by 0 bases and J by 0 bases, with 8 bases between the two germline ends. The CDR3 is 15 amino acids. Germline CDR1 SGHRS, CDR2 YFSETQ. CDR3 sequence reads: CASSLAGQSTDTQYF. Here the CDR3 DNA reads TGCGCCAGCAGCTTGGCAGGACAGAGCACAGATACGCAGTATTTT.

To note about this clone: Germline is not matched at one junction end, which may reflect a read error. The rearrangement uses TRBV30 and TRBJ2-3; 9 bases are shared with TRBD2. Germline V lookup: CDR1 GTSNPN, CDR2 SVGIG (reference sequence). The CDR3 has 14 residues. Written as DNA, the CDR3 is TGTGCCTGGAGTCCAGGGACTAGCATAGATACGCAGTATTTT. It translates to CAWSPGTSIDTQYF.

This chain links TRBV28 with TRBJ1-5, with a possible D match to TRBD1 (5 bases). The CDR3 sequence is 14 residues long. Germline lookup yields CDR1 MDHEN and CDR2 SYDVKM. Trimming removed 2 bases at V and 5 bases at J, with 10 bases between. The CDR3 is CASSLRDHYQPQHF. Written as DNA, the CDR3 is TGTGCCAGCAGTTTAAGGGACCATTATCAGCCCCAGCATTTT.

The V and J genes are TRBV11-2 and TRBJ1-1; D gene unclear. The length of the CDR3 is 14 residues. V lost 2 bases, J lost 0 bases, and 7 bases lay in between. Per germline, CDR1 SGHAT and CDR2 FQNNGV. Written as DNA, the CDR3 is TGTGCCAGCAGCTTACTCCAGTTGAACACTGAAGCTTTCTTT. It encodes CASSLLQLNTEAFF.